Sequencing of this T cell receptor beta chain was carried out in a study of cytotoxic CD8 clonotypes in ibrutinib-treated CLL. Study information: The patients, roughly ten relapsed/refractory and roughly 15 treatment-naive, included roughly 17 who were IGHV unmutated.

Produced via immunoSEQ multiplex PCR; TCRdb's table is partial and in-frame only. The sample consists of hundreds of thousands of clones, about four fifths of them appearing once. The CDR3 is 15 residues long. Germline CDR1 SGHAT, CDR2 FQNNGV. V was pared by 2 bases and J by 6 bases, with 14 bases between. The clonotype comes from a human donor with chronic lymphocytic leukemia. Here the sequenced sample was PBMCs, taken after 12 months of ibrutinib treatment. The chain couples TRBV11-2 to TRBJ2-1, with D unclear. The CDR3 loop is CASSLLATLPNEQFF. In DNA form, the CDR3 reads TGTGCCAGCAGCTTATTAGCTACCCTACCCAATGAGCAGTTCTTC.